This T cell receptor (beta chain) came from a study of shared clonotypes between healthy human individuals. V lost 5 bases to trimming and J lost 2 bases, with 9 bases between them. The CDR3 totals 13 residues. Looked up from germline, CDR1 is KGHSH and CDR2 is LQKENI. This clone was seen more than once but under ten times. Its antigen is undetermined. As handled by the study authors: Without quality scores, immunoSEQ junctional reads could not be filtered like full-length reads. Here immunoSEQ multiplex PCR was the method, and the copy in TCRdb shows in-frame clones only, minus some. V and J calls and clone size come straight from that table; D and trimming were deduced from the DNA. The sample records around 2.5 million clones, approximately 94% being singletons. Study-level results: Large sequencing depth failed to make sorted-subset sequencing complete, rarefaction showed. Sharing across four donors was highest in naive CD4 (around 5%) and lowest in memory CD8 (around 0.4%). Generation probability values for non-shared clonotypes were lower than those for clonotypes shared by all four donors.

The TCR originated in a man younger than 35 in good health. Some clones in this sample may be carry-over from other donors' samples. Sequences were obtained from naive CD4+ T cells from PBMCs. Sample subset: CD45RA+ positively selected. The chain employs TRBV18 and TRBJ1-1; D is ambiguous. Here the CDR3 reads CASSIEENTEAFF. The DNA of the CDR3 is TGTGCCAGCTCAATCGAGGAAAACACTGAAGCTTTCTTT.